The 19 T cell receptor beta chains reported below all come from one sample, sequenced in a study of T cells after yellow fever vaccination. TCRdb used MiXCR to reprocess the 5' RACE reads, holding one entry per CDR3 protein. The table includes around 600,000 distinct CDR3 sequences, roughly an eighth detected once. The sample was PBMCs, taken on the day of the yellow fever booster vaccination. Receptors originate from a man aged 25 to 40 who received the YFV17D yellow fever vaccine.

The J gene is TRBJ1-1, the V gene TRBV6-1; weak D call: TRBD1 (5 bases). The CDR3 totals 15 residues. CDR1 and CDR2 from the germline V gene are MNHNS and SASEGT. The ends were cut back, 6 bases at V and 2 bases at J, with 16 bases in the middle. DNA of the CDR3: TGTGCCAGCAGCAACCCCGGGACGGTAAACACTGAAGCTTTCTTT. It specifies CASSNPGTVNTEAFF.

This clonotype was observed at least ten times. This chain uses TRBV29-1 with TRBJ2-7; 8 nucleotides agree with TRBD1. V lost 8 bases and J lost 0; bases outside the gene matches: 6. The CDR3 runs 13 residues. CDR1 and CDR2 (germline): SQVTM, ANQGSEA. The CDR3 coding sequence is TGCAGCTACGGACAGGGAGTCTCCTACGAGCAGTACTTC. It translates to CSYGQGVSYEQYF.

This clonotype was observed a few times. The gene calls are TRBV29-1 and TRBJ2-7; D may be TRBD2 (5 bases). The V end was cut by 4 bases, the J end by 3 bases, with 13 bases between. Germline V gene sequence: CDR1 SQVTM, CDR2 ANQGSEA. The CDR3 runs 13 residues. CDR3 region: CSVVWEIGYEQYF. CDR3 sequence (DNA): TGCAGCGTTGTTTGGGAGATCGGCTACGAGCAGTACTTC.

This clonotype was seen just once. The DNA of the CDR3 is TGCAGTGCTAGAGAATCGACAGGGGGCCCGGAAGAGACCCAGTACTTC. Protein product: CSARESTGGPEETQYF. The V and J genes are TRBV20-1 and TRBJ2-5, with 10 bases aligning to TRBD1. From germline, CDR1 is DFQATT and CDR2 SNEGSKA (reference sequence). CDR3 length: 16 residues. Trimming cost V 0 bases and J 3 bases; bases outside gene matches: 7.

The genes are TRBV25-1 and TRBJ2-6, with TRBD1 as a possible D gene (6 bases). This CDR3 spans 14 amino acids. Germline assignment: CDR1 MGHDK and CDR2 SYGVNS. Trimming pared 7 bases from V and 4 bases from J, leaving 11 bases between. CDR3: CASTPGQGANVLTF. The CDR3 DNA sequence: TGTGCCAGCACCCCCGGACAGGGGGCCAACGTCCTGACTTTC.

The CDR3 loop reads CSARHGTANTEAFF. The CDR3 DNA is TGCAGTGCTAGACATGGCACAGCGAACACTGAAGCTTTCTTT. The gene calls are TRBV20-1 and TRBJ1-1; D unclear. Trimming took off 2 bases at V and 1 base at J, with 11 bases between the two ends. CDR3 size: 14 residues. From germline, CDR1 is DFQATT and CDR2 SNEGSKA (reference sequence).

This clonotype was picked up many times. This chain links TRBV14 with TRBJ2-2; D perhaps matches TRBD1 (6 bases). Germline loops: CDR1 SGHDN, CDR2 FVKESK. V was clipped by 3 bases and J by 1 base, with 9 bases between them. This CDR3 is 15 amino acids long. The CDR3 spells CASSQMDRNTGELFF. The CDR3 DNA reads as TGTGCCAGCAGCCAGATGGACAGGAACACCGGGGAGCTGTTTTTT. The full variable domain, completed using reference TRBV14 and TRBJ2-2, is EAGVTQFPSHSVIEKGQTVTLRCDPISGHDNLYWYRRVMGKEIKFLLHFVKESKQDESGMPNNRFLAERTGGTYSTLKVQPAELEDSGVYFCASSQMDRNTGELFFGEGSRLTVL.

This clonotype was seen repeatedly, ten times or more. V gene TRBV12-3 or TRBV12-4 combines with J gene TRBJ2-7; D remains ambiguous. The CDR3 is 13 residues long. V was trimmed by 3 bases and J by 2 bases, leaving 8 bases between them. The CDR3 here is CASSFGYAYEQYF. DNA of the CDR3: TGTGCCAGCAGTTTTGGCTACGCCTACGAGCAGTACTTC.

This clonotype turned up a few times. The J gene is TRBJ2-3, the V gene TRBV20-1; 13 nucleotides match TRBD2. Germline assignment: CDR1 DFQATT and CDR2 SNEGSKA (reference sequence). The CDR3 sequence is 17 residues long. The ends lost 5 bases at V and 1 base at J; junction bases unmatched: 9. DNA of the CDR3: TGCAGTGCTCCTCGACTAGCGGGAGGCGCGGGCACAGATACGCAGTATTTT. As protein: CSAPRLAGGAGTDTQYF.

The chain joins TRBV20-1 to TRBJ2-3, with no clear D. CDR1 and CDR2 (germline): DFQATT, SNEGSKA (reference sequence). The CDR3 runs to 13 residues. Trimming pared 8 bases from V and 2 bases from J, leaving 14 bases between. Here the CDR3 DNA reads TGCAGTCCCCGGACCCTCCTCACAGATACGCAGTATTTT. Translated: CSPRTLLTDTQYF.

The V gene is TRBV25-1, the J gene TRBJ2-1, with TRBD2 identical over 7 bases. The CDR3 totals 15 residues. In germline, CDR1 is MGHDK, CDR2 SYGVNS. The ends lost 9 bases at V and 7 bases at J; junction bases unmatched: 15. As DNA, the CDR3 is TGTGCCAGTCGCCCGGCGGGAGCACAGAAGAATGAGCAGTTCTTC. It encodes CASRPAGAQKNEQFF.

This clonotype was seen a few times. CDR3: CASSHSSGRASYNEQFF. CDR3 in DNA: TGTGCCAGCAGCCATTCTTCGGGGCGGGCTTCCTACAATGAGCAGTTCTTC. The chain recombines TRBV4-2 with TRBJ2-1, with D perhaps matching TRBD1 or TRBD2 (5 bases each). Germline V CDR1 and CDR2: LGHNA, YNFKEQ. V dropped 3 bases and J dropped 1 base, with 16 bases sitting between them. This CDR3 is built from 17 residues.

The rearrangement links TRBV24-1 to TRBJ2-1; perhaps TRBD2 as D (6 bases). CDR3 length equals 17 residues. In germline, CDR1 is KGHDR, CDR2 SFDVKD. Trimming took 4 bases from V and 6 from J, leaving 21 bases between them. CDR3 region: CATSDNPRAGQRNEQFF. In DNA, the CDR3 is TGTGCCACCAGTGACAACCCTAGAGCGGGTCAACGCAATGAGCAGTTCTTC.

The chain uses TRBV18 and TRBJ2-7, with a possible D match to TRBD1 (6 bases). V was trimmed by 3 bases and J by 5 bases, leaving 14 bases between them. Germline CDR1 and CDR2: KGHSH and LQKENI. This CDR3 region has 14 residues. The chain's CDR3 is CASSPPTRTDEQYF. The CDR3 coding sequence is TGTGCCAGCTCACCCCCCACAAGGACAGACGAGCAGTACTTC.

This sequence joins TRBV20-1 and TRBJ1-2, with D possibly matching TRBD1 (6 bases). Germline V gene lookup returns CDR1 DFQATT and CDR2 SNEGSKA (reference sequence). CDR3 length: 13 amino acids. The ends were cut back, 0 bases at V and 10 bases at J, with 15 bases in the middle. The CDR3, as DNA: TGCAGTGCTAGAGAGGGGGGCAGGACTGACTACACCTTC. It is translated as CSAREGGRTDYTF.

This chain uses TRBV5-1 with TRBJ1-1; D is uncertain. This CDR3 has 14 amino acids. V shed 0 bases and J shed 3 bases, with 9 bases lying between them. Germline CDR1 is SGHRS and CDR2 is YFSETQ. CDR3 coding DNA: TGCGCCAGCAGCTTGGAGCCCGGATACACTGAAGCTTTCTTT. Amino acid sequence: CASSLEPGYTEAFF.

The rearrangement joins TRBV20-1 to TRBJ2-7; 10 bases align to TRBD2. The CDR3 length is 17 residues. V trimming: 0 bases; J trimming: 2 bases; junction bases outside the gene matches: 10. Germline-derived CDR1 and CDR2 are DFQATT and SNEGSKA (reference sequence). The CDR3 DNA follows: TGCAGTGCTAGAGATCACGGGCTAGCGGGAGTGACCTACGAGCAGTACTTC. It is translated as CSARDHGLAGVTYEQYF.

This clonotype was detected only a few times. The chain carries TRBV11-2 and TRBJ2-2, with 12 bases fitting TRBD1. J lost 7 bases, V lost 5 bases, and 8 bases had no gene match. This CDR3 is 16 amino acids long. Germline loops: CDR1 SGHAT, CDR2 FQNNGV. CDR3 region: CASSPGQGARGGELFF. The DNA of the CDR3 is TGTGCCAGCAGCCCGGGACAGGGGGCGCGAGGCGGGGAGCTGTTTTTT.

V gene TRBV7-6 combines with J gene TRBJ2-1, with D uncertain. The CDR3 consists of 13 residues. The V gene's germline CDR1 is SGHVS and CDR2 FNYEAQ. Deletions cut 1 base from V and 7 bases from J, with 8 bases between. CDR3 bases: TGTGCCAGCAGCTTAGTCCTGGAAAATGAGCAGTTCTTC. It translates to CASSLVLENEQFF. The full variable domain, rest sourced from reference TRBV7-6 and TRBJ2-1, is GAGVSQSPRYKVTKRGQDVALRCDPISGHVSLYWYRQALGQGPEFLTYFNYEAQQDKSGLPNDRFSAERPEGSISTLTIQRTEQRDSAMYRCASSLVLENEQFFGPGTRLTVL.